This T cell receptor (beta chain) is drawn from a study of T cell repertoires in cytomegalovirus infection. About the research overall: Used in the study were CMV epitopes, some recently identified and HLA-C-restricted, others well-studied and HLA-B-restricted. Public TCR beta signature analysis indicated the presence of both CMV infection and matching HLA type.

Whole-study findings and limits: The study identified carriers of CMV plus the relevant HLA from cumulative public TCR beta family frequency. Across the ex vivo response, the dominant clonotypes were HLA-C-restricted CMV-specific TCR beta clonotypes.

Remarks on this clonotype: The antigen remains unidentified. One base away lies a much larger clone, so this may be a sequencing read error.

Germline-derived CDR1 and CDR2 are SEHNR and FQNEAQ (reference sequence). Trimming removed 4 bases from V and 10 bases from J, with 20 bases in between. This CDR3 contains 15 residues. TCRdb re-called the reads with MiXCR, one entry per CDR3 protein. The table lists around 900,000 distinct CDR3 sequences, less than 35% of them singletons, with over 11% in the top ten. The sample in question was cultured CD8+ T cells from PBMCs, obtained from culture after CMV antigen stimulation. The receptor was isolated from a human donor in good health (CMV status not recorded). Some clones in this sample may be carry-over from other donors' samples. V and J are TRBV7-9 and TRBJ2-1; D possibly uses TRBD1 or TRBD2 (5 bases each). CDR3 in amino acids: CASSSGASLPGEQFF. DNA for the CDR3: TGTGCCAGCAGCTCCGGGGCTAGCCTGCCGGGAGAGCAGTTCTTC.